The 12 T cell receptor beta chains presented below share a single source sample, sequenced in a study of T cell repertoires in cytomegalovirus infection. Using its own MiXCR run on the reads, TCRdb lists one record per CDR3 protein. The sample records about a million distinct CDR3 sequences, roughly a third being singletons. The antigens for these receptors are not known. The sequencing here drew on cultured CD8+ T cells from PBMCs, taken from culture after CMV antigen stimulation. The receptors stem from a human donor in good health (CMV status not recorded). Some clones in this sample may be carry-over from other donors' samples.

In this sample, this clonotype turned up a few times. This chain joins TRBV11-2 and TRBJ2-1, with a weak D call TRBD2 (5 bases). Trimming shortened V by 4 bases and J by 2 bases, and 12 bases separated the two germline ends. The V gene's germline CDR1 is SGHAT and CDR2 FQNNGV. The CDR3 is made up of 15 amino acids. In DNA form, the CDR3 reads TGTGCCAGCAGCTCCCCTACCGGGACCTACAATGAGCAGTTCTTC. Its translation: CASSSPTGTYNEQFF.

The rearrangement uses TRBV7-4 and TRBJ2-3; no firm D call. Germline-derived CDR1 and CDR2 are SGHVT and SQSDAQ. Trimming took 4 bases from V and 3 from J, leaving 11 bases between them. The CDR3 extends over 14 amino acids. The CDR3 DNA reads TGTGCCAGCAGCTCGACGTGGTTTACAGATACGCAGTATTTT. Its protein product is CASSSTWFTDTQYF. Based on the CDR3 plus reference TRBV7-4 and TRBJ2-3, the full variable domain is GAGVSQSPRYKVAKRGRDVALRCDSISGHVTLYWYRQTLGQGSEVLTYSQSDAQRDKSGRPSGRFSAERPERSVSTLKIQRTEQGDSAVYLCASSSTWFTDTQYFGPGTRLTVL.

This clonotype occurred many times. The CDR3 region has the DNA TGTGCCAGCAGCTTAGAACCTAGCTCTTACCAAGAGACCCAGTACTTC. It is translated as CASSLEPSSYQETQYF. The chain uses TRBV7-2 and TRBJ2-5; possibly TRBD2 for D (5 bases). The germline CDR1 and CDR2 sequences are SGHTA and FQGNSA. The CDR3 totals 16 residues. V lost 1 base, J lost 0 bases, and 12 bases lay in between. Based on the CDR3 plus reference TRBV7-2 and TRBJ2-5, the full variable domain is GAGVSQSPSNKVTEKGKDVELRCDPISGHTALYWYRQSLGQGLEFLIYFQGNSAPDKSGLPSDRFSAERTGGSVSTLTIQRTQQEDSAVYLCASSLEPSSYQETQYFGPGTRLLVL.

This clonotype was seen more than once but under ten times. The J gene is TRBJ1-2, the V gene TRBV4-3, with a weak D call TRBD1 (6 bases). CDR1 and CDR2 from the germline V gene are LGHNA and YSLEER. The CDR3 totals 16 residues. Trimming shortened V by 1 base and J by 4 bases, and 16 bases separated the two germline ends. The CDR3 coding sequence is TGCGCCAGCAGCCAAGGGGGGCTAGGGGCGGGCTATGGCTACACCTTC. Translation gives CASSQGGLGAGYGYTF.

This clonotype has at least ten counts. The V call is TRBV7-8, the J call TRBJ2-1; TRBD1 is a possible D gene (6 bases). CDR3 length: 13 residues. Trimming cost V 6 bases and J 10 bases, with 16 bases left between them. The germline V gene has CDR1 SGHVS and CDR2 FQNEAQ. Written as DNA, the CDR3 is TGTGCCAGCAGGCTATCAGGGGCTGACGAGCAGTTCTTC. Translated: CASRLSGADEQFF.

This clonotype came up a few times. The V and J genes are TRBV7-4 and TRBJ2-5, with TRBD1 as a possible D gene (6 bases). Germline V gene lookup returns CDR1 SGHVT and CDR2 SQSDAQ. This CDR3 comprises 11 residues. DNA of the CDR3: TGTTTGGGGGCAAGGCAAGAGACCCAGTACTTC. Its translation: CLGARQETQYF.

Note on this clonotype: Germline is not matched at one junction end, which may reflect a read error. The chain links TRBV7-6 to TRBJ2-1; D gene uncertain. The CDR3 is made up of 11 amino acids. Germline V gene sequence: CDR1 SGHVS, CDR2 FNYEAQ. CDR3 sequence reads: CASSLAGWTAF. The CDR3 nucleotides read TGTGCCAGCAGCTTAGCGGGTTGGACCGCCTTC.

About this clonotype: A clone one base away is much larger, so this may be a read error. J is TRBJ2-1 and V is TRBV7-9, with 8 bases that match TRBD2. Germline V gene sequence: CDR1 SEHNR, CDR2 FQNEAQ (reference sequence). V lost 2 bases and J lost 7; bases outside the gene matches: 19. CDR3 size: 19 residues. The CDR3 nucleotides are TGTGCCAGCAGCTTACAGGCCCTTGACGGGGGGGCCGTTAGGAATGAGCAGTTCTTC. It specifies CASSLQALDGGAVRNEQFF.

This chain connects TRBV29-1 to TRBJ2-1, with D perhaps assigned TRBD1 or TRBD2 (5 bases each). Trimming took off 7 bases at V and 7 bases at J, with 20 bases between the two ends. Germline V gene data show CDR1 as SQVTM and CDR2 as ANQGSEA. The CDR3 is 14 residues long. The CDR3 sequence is CSAFPGETDNEQFF. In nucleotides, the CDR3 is TGCAGCGCTTTCCCTGGGGAGACAGATAATGAGCAGTTCTTC.

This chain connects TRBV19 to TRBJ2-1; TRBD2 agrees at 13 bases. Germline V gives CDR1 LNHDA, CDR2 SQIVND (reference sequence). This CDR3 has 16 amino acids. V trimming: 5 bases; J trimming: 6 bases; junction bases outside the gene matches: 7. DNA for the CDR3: TGTGCCAGTAGTGCGGGACTAGCGGGGATAGGCAATGAGCAGTTCTTC. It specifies CASSAGLAGIGNEQFF.

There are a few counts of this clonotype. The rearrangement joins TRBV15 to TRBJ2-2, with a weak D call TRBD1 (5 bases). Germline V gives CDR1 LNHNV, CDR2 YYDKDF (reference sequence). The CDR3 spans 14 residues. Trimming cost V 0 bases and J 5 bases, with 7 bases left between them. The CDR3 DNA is TGTGCCACCAGCAGAGACCAGGGTACCGGGGAGCTGTTTTTT. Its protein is CATSRDQGTGELFF.

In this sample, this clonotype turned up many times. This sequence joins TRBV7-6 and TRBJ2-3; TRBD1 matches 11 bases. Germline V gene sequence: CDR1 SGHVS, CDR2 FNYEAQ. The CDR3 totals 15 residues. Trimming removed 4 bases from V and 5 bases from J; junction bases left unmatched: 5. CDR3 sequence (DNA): TGTGCCAGCAGCTCGTGGACAGGGGGCCGAGATACGCAGTATTTT. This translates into CASSSWTGGRDTQYF.